This record covers a single TCR beta chain. One base away there is no much larger clone; base qualities are not given. Spanning cysteine to phenylalanine, the CDR3 consists of 18 amino acids. Just CDR3 DNA is preserved here, 54 bases in frame from base 1. For TCR profiling, total RNA from at least 9,000 sorted tetramer+ CD8 T cells was reverse transcribed into cDNA. PCR amplification of CDR3 regions used primers annealing to V and J regions and added unique molecular identifiers so that templates could be tracked. The immunoSEQ platform, including its sequencing and error-correction standards, was used to profile TCRalpha and TCRbeta chains. Per the authors' processing: Clonal copy numbers were corrected for sequencing and PCR errors, and IMGT conventions were followed to define CDR3s. Analysis was restricted to productive rearrangements and performed with immunoSEQ Analyzer versions 2.0 and 3.0, while gene-pairing frequencies underwent further processing in Microsoft Excel. V-J pairings were visualized as Circos plots, and CDR3 motifs were found with MEME plus a custom motifSearch program. The OLGA algorithm was used to calculate the probability of generation of TCR sequences. Clonotypes found at both visits were termed persistent, clonotypes found only in the acute phase were termed nonpersistent, and clonotypes found only at convalescence were termed de novo. An amino acid clonotype used by more than one donor was defined as a public TCR. This is the immuneACCESS table as TCRdb keeps it, with only in-frame sequences that have V and J called. A part of the clones is gone; compared with another copy, unresolved V genes explain less than half, and the rest is unexplained. D and trimming come from the DNA, and the V and J calls and clone size come from that table. The sample table contains a few thousand clones; only one count was recorded for more than 20% of them. About 45% of the sample comes from the top ten.

These data are taken from a study of blood T cell repertoires in acute mononucleosis (TCRdb year 2020). With respect to the entire study: Convalescent samples, representing the memory response, were collected 5 to 8 months after the acute presentation. A mean blood EBV load of roughly 4 log10 genome copies per million B cells was observed during acute infection, and a mean blood EBV load of 2.6 was observed at convalescence.

What the work shows at the level of the full study, not this receptor alone: Only a few donors were included in the cohort, so group averages were based on very few individuals. Because only a fraction of each donor's blood was analyzed, sampling error might partly explain the low overlap between acute and convalescent clonotypes. Just around 8.6% of the unique acute clonotypes remained in convalescence, but these persisting clonotypes accounted for most of the response, and new, diverse de novo clonotypes seemingly replaced the other acute clonotypes. Both chains appeared to be involved in GLC-BM selection, with public TCRbeta motifs on BV14-BJ2 and BV20-BJ1 being observed alongside a TCRalpha motif on AV5-AJ31.

Taken with the paper, the label for time point translates to: convalescence about 6 months (5-8 months) after acute presentation (visit 7). Over primary infection, the study followed CD8 T cell responses to two immunodominant EBV epitopes: BRLF1 109 (YVL-BR) and BMLF1 280 (GLC-BM). A positive serum heterophile antibody test and EBV viral capsid antigen-specific IgM indicated primary EBV infection. As a first step, magnetic positive selection (MACS) was used to enrich total CD8 T cells from the PBMCs. A FACSAria III was used to sort live CD3+ CD8+ tetramer+ cells to a purity above 95%. Cells were sorted with a PE-conjugated tetramer loaded with the BMLF1 280-288 peptide. After tetramer sorting, TCR repertoires of EBV epitope-specific CD8 T cells were deep-sequenced directly ex vivo at acute infection and at convalescence. Three people aged about 18 to 30 with clinical acute infectious mononucleosis and laboratory evidence of primary EBV infection were used as donors. Heparinized peripheral blood was collected once when donors presented clinically with mononucleosis symptoms and a second time roughly 6 months afterward. Ficoll-Paque density gradient centrifugation was used to isolate PBMCs.

In this chain, TRBV1 is recombined with TRBJ2-6. TRBV1 is a listed pseudogene. The receptor was derived from a woman younger than 30 with infectious mononucleosis caused by EBV. The sample was EBV GLC epitope tetramer+ CD8+ T cells sorted from PBMCs, taken during convalescence from infectious mononucleosis. Taken with the paper, the label for cell subset or site translates to: CD8 T cells binding tetramer with EBV BMLF1 280-288 peptide (GLC-BM). The DNA is as follows: TGCACCAGCAGAGAAGGGTGTTTGTGCACAAATCGGGCCAACGTCCTGACTTTC. Its protein reads: CTSREGCLCTNRANVLTF.